This T cell receptor (beta chain) was recovered during a study of draining lymph node invasion in breast cancer (dated by TCRdb to 2018 to 2020). General notes on the study: In a separate targeted assay, sorted memory regulatory T cells and memory conventional CD4 T cells were compared across breast cancer tissues by bulk TCR-beta CDR3 sequencing. From every patient, the primary tumor plus matched non-invaded and tumor-invaded tumor-draining lymph nodes were collected, and both Treg and Tconv subsets were profiled. The separate targeted TCR sequencing included lymph nodes from five patients, and primary tumors were also sequenced for three of those five patients. Broad study findings and their caveats: TCRs shared between Treg and Tconv subsets were regarded as suggestive, but not proof, of a common clonal origin. In the targeted TCR-seq data, Tregs appeared to be more clonally expanded than Tconvs in all tissues, and lower diversity was found for both subsets in tumor than in lymph nodes. Per tissue, roughly 12-25% of Treg TCRs were found to be shared with Tconvs, and this sharing was interpreted as suggesting peripheral Treg induction. The data could not determine whether Treg conversion took place in a particular organ or whether converted Tregs recirculated between nodes and tumor. The tumor top-100 clone tracking analysis could be carried out in only a couple of patients. Some of the top 100 tumor clones were detected in invaded and non-invaded nodes, suggesting recirculation between tumor and draining nodes.

Taken from cysteine to phenylalanine, the CDR3 has 15 residues. The CDR3 DNA has 45 bases and is translated from base 1. Concerning this clonotype: Its antigen remains unidentified. This clone may be a read error of a much larger clone one base away.

CD4+ CD45RA- CD25- cells were sorted as memory conventional CD4 T cells. Before staining and sorting, T cells were pre-enriched using a Miltenyi Pan T Cell isolation kit. Immunohistochemistry for estrogen receptor, progesterone receptor, HER2 and Ki-67 was used to characterize the primary tumors. Within a few hours after surgery, the fresh surgical tissue was processed by cutting it into small fragments. Tissue fragments were enzymatically digested with Liberase TL plus DNase for about 20 minutes and filtered through a 40-micrometer strainer. After DAPI live/dead staining, cells were sorted on a BD FACS Aria II, reaching about 98-99% purity. Sorted cells were lysed in TCL buffer, and RNA was purified with a Norgen Single Cell RNA purification kit including DNase treatment. The library was built by means of bulk RNA-seq. The sequencer was an Illumina HiSeq 2500. Turning to the authors' computational methods: For the separate targeted TCR-seq dataset, CDR3 sequences were extracted and quantified from raw reads using MiXCR version 2.1.5 with default parameters. Each TCR-beta clone in the separate targeted TCR-seq dataset was defined by the V gene, J gene and CDR3 sequence taken together. In the separate targeted TCR-seq dataset, clones with fewer than three counts were first removed, after which only the 90% most strongly expressed clones per sample were kept. In the separate targeted TCR-seq dataset, Treg-Tconv overlap was calculated per tissue as the number of shared clones divided by the total number of Treg clones, multiplied by 100. The raw public reads went through TCRdb reprocessing: fastp at Q25, MiXCR clone calling, in-frame beta chains kept. Identical CDR3 proteins give one entry, which carries the most common genes and DNA. The V and J calls and clone size come from TCRdb's table, not from the authors' own analysis. The sample table shows approximately 780 distinct CDR3 sequences, and roughly 70% are seen once. More than 35% of the sample is in the top ten clones.

This chain is built from TRBV12-2 and TRBJ2-4. TRBV12-2 is shown as a pseudogene. The sequence was obtained from a female donor with luminal breast cancer. The source material was sorted memory CD4+ effector T cells from the tumor. Explained via the paper, the cell subset or site label denotes: CD45RA-negative sorted CD4+ T cells (memory Tconv or effector/memory Treg). The CDR3 region: CASRSRVPMENIRYF. The DNA sequence follows: TGTGCAAGTCGCTCTCGAGTTCCCATGGAAAACATTCGGTACTTC.